These 6 T cell receptor beta chains originate from one sample sequenced in a study of blood T cell repertoires in COVID-19. TCRdb keeps only in-frame clones here, not all; method: immunoSEQ multiplex PCR. In the table there are under 200,000 clones, around nine tenths of which are singletons. Input material: peripheral blood. The receptors were gathered from a man aged 50 to 60 who had recovered from COVID-19.

The V gene is TRBV6-2 or TRBV6-3, the J gene TRBJ2-3, with no clear D. CDR1 and CDR2 (germline): MNHEY, SVGEGT. The CDR3 contains 13 residues. V dropped 4 bases and J dropped 4 bases, with 9 bases sitting between them. CDR3: CASSSLTSDTQYF. The DNA for the CDR3 is TGTGCCAGCAGTTCCCTGACATCAGATACGCAGTATTTT.

This chain connects TRBV6-6 to TRBJ1-1; D may be TRBD1 (5 bases). Germline V CDR1 and CDR2: MNHNY, SVGAGI (reference sequence). The CDR3 sequence is 15 residues long. V lost 0 bases and J lost 5, with 13 bases in between. The CDR3 coding sequence is TGTGCCAGCAGTTACTCAGGCGGGGGAGGGACTGAAGCTTTCTTT. Protein product: CASSYSGGGGTEAFF.

The J gene is TRBJ2-7, the V gene TRBV11-1; 7 bases agree with TRBD1. CDR1 is SGHAT and CDR2 is FQDESV in the germline V gene (reference sequence). After removal of 0 bases from V and 0 bases from J, the junction contained 2 bases not matched to a gene. The CDR3 contains 15 residues. DNA of the CDR3: TGTGCCAGCAGCTTAGCAAGGACAGGCTCCTACGAGCAGTACTTC. Residues: CASSLARTGSYEQYF.

The chain recombines TRBV5-4 with TRBJ2-5; D possibly corresponds to TRBD1 (5 bases). Germline values: CDR1 SGHNT, CDR2 YYREEE (reference sequence). V was trimmed by 6 bases and J by 4 bases, leaving 16 bases between them. The CDR3 totals 14 residues. The CDR3, as DNA: TGTGCCAGCACCTTAAGGGGTCCGACAGAGACCCAGTACTTC. Encoded protein: CASTLRGPTETQYF. Supplemented by reference TRBV5-4 and TRBJ2-5, the full variable domain reads ETGVTQSPTHLIKTRGQQVTLRCSSQSGHNTVSWYQQALGQGPQFIFQYYREEENGRGNFPPRFSGLQFPNYSSELNVNALELDDSALYLCASTLRGPTETQYFGPGTRLLVL.

The chain combines TRBV7-3 with TRBJ2-3; tentatively, D is TRBD2 (5 bases). Trimming removed 5 bases from V and 2 bases from J, with 14 bases in between. The CDR3 covers 15 residues. Germline V lookup: CDR1 SGHTA, CDR2 FQGTGA. The CDR3 DNA reads TGTGCCAGCAGCGAACAAGGGAGAATCACAGATACGCAGTATTTT. Its translation: CASSEQGRITDTQYF.

The rearrangement links TRBV5-1 to TRBJ2-1; 9 nucleotides agree with TRBD2. Germline CDR1 is SGHRS and CDR2 is YFSETQ. The CDR3 contains 15 residues. V trimming: 4 bases; J trimming: 0 bases; junction bases outside the gene matches: 2. The CDR3 is CASSDSGGSYNEQFF. DNA for the CDR3: TGCGCCAGCAGCGATAGCGGGGGCTCCTACAATGAGCAGTTCTTC.